This T cell receptor (beta chain) was sequenced during a study of T cells in Graves' hyperthyroidism and ophthalmopathy. Study context: Any treatment followed the collection of peripheral blood at initial diagnosis.

Germline V gives CDR1 SQVTM, CDR2 ANQGSEA. CDR3 size: 13 residues. Deletions cut 0 bases from V and 5 bases from J, with 11 bases between. This clonotype was counted many times. RNA transcripts gave rise to amplified TCR beta CDR3 regions. HTBI primers were the set used in a first-round RT-PCR of the TCR CDR3. TCRdb called the multiplex PCR reads again in MiXCR, with one record for every CDR3 protein. The sample contains around 520,000 distinct CDR3 sequences, about 14% of which appear only once. Thyroid ultrasound and orbital computed tomography, with clinical symptoms and serum thyroxine and TRAb, informed diagnoses.

Sample: blood. This sequence joins TRBV29-1 and TRBJ2-7; perhaps TRBD1 as D (5 bases). The sequence was collected from a woman aged 40 to 50 with Graves' hyperthyroidism. CDR3 DNA: TGCAGCGTTGAAGATCAGCGCAGGGACGAGCAGTACTTC. This codes for CSVEDQRRDEQYF.